This T cell receptor beta chain was documented in a study of shared clonotypes between healthy human individuals. TCRdb's copy holds only in-frame clones and misses some; the assay was immunoSEQ multiplex PCR. The sample lists about 490,000 clones; around 80% were seen once. With 1 base clipped from V and 8 bases from J, the junction kept 7 bases outside the gene matches. Germline V lookup: CDR1 MGHRA, CDR2 YSYEKL. The CDR3 sequence is 14 residues long. This clonotype was sampled from a woman aged 40-49 years in good health. Some clones in this sample may be carry-over from other donors' samples. This chain links TRBV4-1 with TRBJ1-2; 7 bases are a match to TRBD1. Sequencing was performed on PBMCs. The CDR3 coding sequence is TGCGCCAGCAGCCAAGGGCTAAGACAGGGCGGCTACACCTTC. Protein: CASSQGLRQGGYTF.